The T cell receptor (beta chain) described here comes from a study of T cells after yellow fever vaccination. This clonotype showed up many times. Trimming cost V 7 bases and J 1 base, with 16 bases left between them. The length of the CDR3 is 16 residues. CDR1 and CDR2 from the germline V gene are SGHVS and FQNEAQ. TCRdb fed the 5' RACE reads into MiXCR, producing one record per CDR3 protein. Found here are some 400,000 distinct CDR3 sequences, over 5% of them singletons; the top ten hold 15%. The starting material was PBMCs, obtained 5 days after the yellow fever booster vaccination. The clonotype originates from a man younger than 40 who received the YFV17D yellow fever vaccine. The chain is built from TRBV7-8 and TRBJ2-2, with D possibly TRBD2 on 7 matching bases. The CDR3 DNA sequence: TGTGCCAGCAAAATCCGAAGGGGGGGGAACACCGGGGAGCTGTTTTTT. Amino acids: CASKIRRGGNTGELFF. The full variable domain, in which reference TRBV7-8 and TRBJ2-2 provide the parts outside the CDR3, is GAGVSQSPRYKVAKRGQDVALRCDPISGHVSLFWYQQALGQGPEFLTYFQNEAQLDKSGLPSDRFFAERPEGSVSTLKIQRTQQEDSAVYLCASKIRRGGNTGELFFGEGSRLTVL.